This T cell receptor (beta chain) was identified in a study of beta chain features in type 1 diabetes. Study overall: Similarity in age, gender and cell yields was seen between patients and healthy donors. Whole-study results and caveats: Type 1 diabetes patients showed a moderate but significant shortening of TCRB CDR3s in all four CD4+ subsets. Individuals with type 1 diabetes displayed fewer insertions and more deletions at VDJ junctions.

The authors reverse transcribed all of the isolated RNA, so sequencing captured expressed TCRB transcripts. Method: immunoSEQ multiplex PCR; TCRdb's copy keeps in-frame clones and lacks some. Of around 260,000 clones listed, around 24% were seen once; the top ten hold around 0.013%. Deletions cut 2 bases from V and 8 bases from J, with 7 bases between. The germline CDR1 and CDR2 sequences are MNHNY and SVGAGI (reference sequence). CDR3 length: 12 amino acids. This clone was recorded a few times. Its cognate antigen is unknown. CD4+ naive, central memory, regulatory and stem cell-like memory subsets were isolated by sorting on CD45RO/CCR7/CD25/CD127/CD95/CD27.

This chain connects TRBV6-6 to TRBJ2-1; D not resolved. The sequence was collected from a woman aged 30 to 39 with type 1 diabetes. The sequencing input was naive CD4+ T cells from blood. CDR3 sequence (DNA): TGTGCCAGCAGTTACGGTGGGCATGAGCAGTTCTTC. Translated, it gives CASSYGGHEQFF.